This record covers a single T cell receptor gamma chain. These data originate in a study of gamma-delta chains in newborns, infants, children. TCRdb re-processed the reads using CATT. The sample records approximately 1,000 gamma-chain clones, around 35% being singletons. Trimming took 0 bases from V and 4 from J; bases not matched to a gene: 6. Germline CDR1 GITISATS, CDR2 ISYDGTV (reference sequence). The length of the CDR3 is 18 residues. Material: blood. This clonotype originated in a child who was a newborn, infant or young child, either healthy, febrile or measles-vaccinated (not recorded which). V usage is TRGV9 and J usage is TRGJP. The J gene is not listed in TCRdb, so it was assigned here from a DNA match to germline. The CDR3 nucleotides read TGTGCCTTGTGGGAGGTGAGGATACAAGAGTTGGGCAAAAAAATCAAGGTATTT. It yields the protein CALWEVRIQELGKKIKVF.